One sample yielded the 30 T cell receptor beta chains listed below, sequenced in a study of blood T cell repertoires in COVID-19. Sequencing used immunoSEQ multiplex PCR; TCRdb keeps in-frame clones, though not all of them. The table shows 310,000 or so clones, with around 83% occurring only once. Sample: peripheral blood. Every receptor here comes from a woman aged 45-60 years with acute or convalescent COVID-19.

The chain is built from TRBV19 and TRBJ1-5; maybe TRBD1 (5 bases). Germline assignment: CDR1 LNHDA and CDR2 SQIVND (reference sequence). CDR3 length: 14 residues. V was clipped by 5 bases and J by 5 bases, with 13 bases between them. CDR3 sequence: CASSPPQEHQPQHF. For the CDR3, the DNA is TGTGCCAGTAGTCCCCCACAGGAGCATCAGCCCCAGCATTTT.

This clone was recorded a few times. The chain is built from TRBV21-1 and TRBJ1-2. TRBV21-1 is designated a pseudogene. This CDR3 has 15 amino acids. This CDR3 reads CASSKGRSYFYGYTF. CDR3 DNA: TGTGCCAGCAGCAAAGGAAGGAGCTATTTTTATGGCTACACCTTC.

The chain uses TRBV5-4 and TRBJ1-4; 11 bases are a match to TRBD1. Germline values: CDR1 SGHNT, CDR2 YYREEE (reference sequence). The length of the CDR3 is 16 residues. The J segment lost 5 bases and the V segment lost 3 bases, leaving 6 bases of the junction unmatched. CDR3 protein: CASSSQGDRGNEKLFF. CDR3 in DNA: TGTGCCAGCAGCTCTCAAGGGGACAGGGGGAATGAAAAACTGTTTTTT.

The chain couples TRBV18 to TRBJ2-7; possible D gene TRBD2, 5 bases. V dropped 3 bases and J dropped 1 base, with 13 bases sitting between them. CDR1 KGHSH and CDR2 LQKENI come from the germline V gene. CDR3 length: 15 amino acids. This chain's CDR3 is CASSPDGILSYEQYF. The CDR3 nucleotides read TGTGCCAGCTCACCCGACGGGATCCTATCCTACGAGCAGTACTTC.

This chain joins TRBV12-3 or TRBV12-4 and TRBJ2-7; a weak D match, TRBD1 (6 bases). This CDR3 spans 12 amino acids. The V end lost 5 bases, the J end lost 2 bases, and 7 bases lay between the germline ends. The CDR3 region is CASSDRTYEQYF. CDR3 in DNA: TGTGCCAGCAGTGACAGGACCTACGAGCAGTACTTC.

The V and J genes are TRBV2 and TRBJ2-5, with TRBD2 identical over 13 bases. Germline V gene lookup returns CDR1 SNHLY and CDR2 FYNNEI. The CDR3 has 17 residues. Germline trimming cut 5 bases from V and 7 bases from J; bases unmatched to any gene: 13. CDR3 residues: CASSSGLAGATGGTQYF. The DNA for the CDR3 is TGTGCCAGCAGTTCAGGACTAGCGGGGGCCACGGGCGGGACCCAGTACTTC.

The chain links TRBV4-1 to TRBJ2-5; 9 nucleotides line up with TRBD2. The CDR3 contains 18 residues. Germline V gene sequence: CDR1 MGHRA, CDR2 YSYEKL. Trimming at V came to 2 bases and at J to 3 bases, leaving 13 bases not matched to a gene. The CDR3 loop is CASSQRKAGGVGEETQYF. CDR3 sequence (DNA): TGCGCCAGCAGCCAACGGAAAGCGGGAGGAGTTGGTGAAGAGACCCAGTACTTC.

The rearrangement joins TRBV13 to TRBJ1-4; the match to TRBD1 covers 7 bases. The germline V gene encodes CDR1 PRHDT and CDR2 FYEKMQ (reference sequence). V trimming: 5 bases; J trimming: 5 bases; junction bases outside the gene matches: 8. This CDR3 comprises 15 residues. CDR3 in DNA: TGTGCCAGCAGCCCCGGGGGACAGCCCAATGAAAAACTGTTTTTT. It specifies CASSPGGQPNEKLFF.

This chain connects TRBV24-1 to TRBJ1-2; 7 bases align to TRBD1. CDR3 length: 13 amino acids. CDR1 and CDR2 (germline): KGHDR, SFDVKD. With 5 bases clipped from V and 7 bases from J, the junction kept 6 bases outside the gene matches. The CDR3 sequence: CATSAGDSRGYTF. Here the CDR3 DNA reads TGTGCCACCAGTGCAGGGGACAGTCGTGGCTACACCTTC.

The rearrangement uses TRBV28 and TRBJ2-5; unclear D gene. The V end lost 6 bases, the J end lost 5 bases, and 16 bases lay between the germline ends. The CDR3 has 14 amino acids. CDR1 is MDHEN, CDR2 SYDVKM, per germline. The CDR3 protein is CASSPLSVKETQYF. The CDR3 nucleotides are TGTGCCAGCAGCCCCTTGAGCGTGAAGGAGACCCAGTACTTC.

This chain connects TRBV2 to TRBJ1-1; D gene unclear. This CDR3 contains 13 residues. V dropped 1 base and J dropped 4 bases, with 7 bases sitting between them. The V gene's germline CDR1 is SNHLY and CDR2 FYNNEI. Written as DNA, the CDR3 is TGTGCCAGCAGTGAAGGATCACTCACTGAAGCTTTCTTT. It is translated as CASSEGSLTEAFF.

The chain carries TRBV21-1 and TRBJ1-1; the listed D gene, TRBD1, was not tested against the DNA. TRBV21-1 is designated a pseudogene. The CDR3 contains 14 residues. The CDR3 DNA is TGTGCCAGCAGCCCAAAGGGGCCGAACACTGAAGCTTTCTTT. Amino acid sequence: CASSPKGPNTEAFF.

CDR3 sequence (DNA): TGTGCCAGCAGTGATGTGCGACAGGGGGCCTACGAGCAGTACGTC. This gives the protein CASSDVRQGAYEQYV. This chain connects TRBV2 to TRBJ2-7; TRBD1 matches at 9 bases. Germline V gives CDR1 SNHLY, CDR2 FYNNEI. There are 15 residues in the CDR3. Trimming cost V 3 bases and J 2 bases; bases outside gene matches: 5.

This clone was observed a few times. The chain carries TRBV19 and TRBJ2-2; D unclear. This CDR3 region has 15 residues. With 4 bases removed from V and 4 bases from J, the gap between germline ends came to 13 bases. The germline V gene encodes CDR1 LNHDA and CDR2 SQIVND (reference sequence). The CDR3 loop is CASSTQSTGTGELFF. The CDR3 nucleotides are TGTGCCAGTAGTACCCAGTCGACGGGCACCGGGGAGCTGTTTTTT.

The V and J genes are TRBV11-2 and TRBJ1-2; D is undetermined. The germline CDR1 and CDR2 sequences are SGHAT and FQNNGV. V shed 5 bases and J shed 6 bases, with 13 bases lying between them. CDR3 length: 13 residues. In nucleotides, the CDR3 is TGTGCCAGCAGCCGTCCGGGGTCGGATGGCTACACCTTC. Its protein product is CASSRPGSDGYTF. Drawing the rest from reference TRBV11-2 and TRBJ1-2, the complete variable domain is EAGVAQSPRYKIIEKRQSVAFWCNPISGHATLYWYQQILGQGPKLLIQFQNNGVVDDSQLPKDRFSAERLKGVDSTLKIQPAKLEDSAVYLCASSRPGSDGYTFGSGTRLTVV.

The V and J genes are TRBV7-8 and TRBJ2-7; a weak D match, TRBD1 (6 bases). The V gene lost 5 bases and the J gene lost 2 bases, with 22 bases spanning the gap. The CDR3 is 17 amino acids. Germline CDR1 and CDR2: SGHVS and FQNEAQ. CDR3 residues: CASSRAGTPNLPYEQYV. For the CDR3, the DNA is TGTGCCAGCAGCAGAGCCGGGACACCCAACCTTCCCTACGAGCAGTACGTC.

The genes are TRBV24-1 and TRBJ1-1; D is unresolved. This CDR3 spans 13 amino acids. The V gene lost 2 bases and the J gene lost 1 base, with 4 bases spanning the gap. The V gene's germline CDR1 is KGHDR and CDR2 SFDVKD. The CDR3 DNA reads as TGTGCCACCAGTGATTACAAGAACACTGAAGCTTTCTTT. It encodes CATSDYKNTEAFF.

This clone came up once. CDR3 in amino acids: CAWSLEGGQPQHF. The CDR3 DNA reads TGTGCCTGGAGTTTGGAGGGTGGGCAGCCCCAGCATTTT. V and J are TRBV30 and TRBJ1-5; D remains unclear. Looked up from germline, CDR1 is GTSNPN and CDR2 is SVGIG (reference sequence). The CDR3 runs 13 residues. Between the trimmed V and J ends, which lost 2 bases and 7 bases, there was a span of 12 bases.

The chain employs TRBV12-5 and TRBJ2-1, with D perhaps matching TRBD2 (5 bases). The germline V gene has CDR1 LGHNT and CDR2 FRNRAP. V lost 0 bases and J 4 bases, leaving 7 bases between the germline ends. This CDR3 is 14 amino acids long. In DNA form, the CDR3 reads TGTGCTAGTGGTTTGGTTGGAGGATACAATGAGCAGTTCTTC. Protein product: CASGLVGGYNEQFF.

The V call is TRBV10-3, the J call TRBJ2-2; 7 bases agree with TRBD2. Looked up from germline, CDR1 is ENHRY and CDR2 is SYGVKD. The CDR3 covers 12 residues. Trimming cost V 11 bases and J 2 bases; bases outside gene matches: 2. The CDR3 coding sequence is TGTGCCGGGGGGGTTAACACCGGGGAGCTGTTTTTT. Translated, it gives CAGGVNTGELFF.

This clone occurred once. The chain joins TRBV7-8 to TRBJ2-1, with 9 bases that match TRBD1. This CDR3 spans 16 amino acids. Per germline, CDR1 SGHVS and CDR2 FQNEAQ. The junction had 8 bases not matched to a gene; V was cut back by 8 bases and J by 0 bases. The CDR3 DNA reads as TGTGCCAGCGGATGGACAGGGGTCAGCTCCTACAATGAGCAGTTCTTC. Its translation: CASGWTGVSSYNEQFF.

With regard to this clone: Other DNA variants within this sample encode the same CDR3. The rearrangement uses TRBV7-3 and TRBJ1-1; perhaps TRBD1 as D (5 bases). This CDR3 comprises 13 residues. V was shortened by 5 bases and J by 1 base, with 8 bases between the two germline ends. Germline CDR1 SGHTA, CDR2 FQGTGA. The CDR3 DNA reads TGTGCCAGCAGCAGACAGCCGAACACTGAAGCTTTCTTT. It is translated as CASSRQPNTEAFF. The full variable domain, its missing parts supplied by reference TRBV7-3 and TRBJ1-1, is GAGVSQTPSNKVTEKGKYVELRCDPISGHTALYWYRQSLGQGPEFLIYFQGTGAADDSGLPNDRFFAVRPEGSVSTLKIQRTERGDSAVYLCASSRQPNTEAFFGQGTRLTVV.

This clone appeared a single time. The chain joins TRBV4-3 to TRBJ1-3, with unresolved D. Germline values: CDR1 LGHNA, CDR2 YSLEER. Trimming shortened V by 0 bases and J by 1 base, and 13 bases separated the two germline ends. This CDR3 comprises 17 residues. The CDR3 DNA sequence: TGCGCCAGCAGCCAAGATAAGGTAGCAGCTTCTGGAAACACCATATATTTT. Its protein product is CASSQDKVAASGNTIYF.

The DNA of the CDR3 is TGCGCCAGCAGCTTGGGCGTGGGGCTGGGGTACACAGATACGCAGTATTTT. Amino acid sequence: CASSLGVGLGYTDTQYF. The J gene is TRBJ2-3, the V gene TRBV5-1; possibly TRBD1 for D (5 bases). V lost 0 bases and J 2 bases, leaving 16 bases between the germline ends. The CDR3 consists of 17 residues. Germline V gene sequence: CDR1 SGHRS, CDR2 YFSETQ.

J is TRBJ1-5 and V is TRBV30; possible D gene TRBD1, 6 bases. Germline lookup yields CDR1 GTSNPN and CDR2 SVGIG (reference sequence). The CDR3 spans 14 residues. V was shortened by 2 bases and J by 6 bases, with 14 bases between the two germline ends. The CDR3 region has the DNA TGTGCCTGGAGTCCCGGTCAGGGGCTTCAGCCCCAGCATTTT. This sequence encodes CAWSPGQGLQPQHF.

This chain uses TRBV6-1 with TRBJ1-2; possible D gene TRBD1, 5 bases. V shed 2 bases and J shed 4 bases, with 14 bases lying between them. CDR1 MNHNS and CDR2 SASEGT come from the germline V gene. The CDR3 length is 15 residues. CDR3 nucleotides: TGTGCCAGCAGTGAAAAAGGGGTGGGAACCTATGGCTACACCTTC. Translation: CASSEKGVGTYGYTF.

This clone was detected a few times. V and J are TRBV3-1 (or the pseudogene TRBV3-2) and TRBJ2-7, with a weak D call TRBD1 (5 bases). V lost 1 base and J lost 6, with 13 bases in between. Germline-derived CDR1 and CDR2 are LGHDT and YNNKEL (reference sequence). The CDR3 runs 14 residues. This chain's CDR3 is CASSQVGFQGEQYF. In DNA, the CDR3 is TGTGCCAGCAGCCAAGTTGGTTTCCAGGGCGAGCAGTACTTC.

CDR3: CASSSSGGVGNEQFF. DNA of the CDR3: TGTGCCAGCAGTAGTAGCGGGGGGGTTGGGAATGAGCAGTTCTTC. V gene TRBV6-6 combines with J gene TRBJ2-1, with 11 nucleotides matching TRBD2. This CDR3 contains 15 residues. Germline loops: CDR1 MNHNY, CDR2 SVGAGI (reference sequence). Trimming cost V 5 bases and J 7 bases; bases outside gene matches: 7.

V gene TRBV19 combines with J gene TRBJ2-7; tentatively, D is TRBD2 (5 bases). CDR1 and CDR2 (germline): LNHDA, SQIVND (reference sequence). This CDR3 has 15 residues. Trimming stripped 2 bases from V and 4 bases from J, with 15 bases between. CDR3 DNA sequence: TGTGCCAGTAGTATAAACTCGGACGGAGGTTACGAGCAGTACTTC. Its translation is CASSINSDGGYEQYF.

V usage is TRBV28 and J usage is TRBJ2-7; D might be TRBD1 (5 bases). The CDR3 has 13 residues. The germline CDR1 and CDR2 sequences are MDHEN and SYDVKM. In DNA, the CDR3 is TGTGCTACCAGGGTGCCCTCCTCCTACGAGCAGTACGTC. It specifies CATRVPSSYEQYV.